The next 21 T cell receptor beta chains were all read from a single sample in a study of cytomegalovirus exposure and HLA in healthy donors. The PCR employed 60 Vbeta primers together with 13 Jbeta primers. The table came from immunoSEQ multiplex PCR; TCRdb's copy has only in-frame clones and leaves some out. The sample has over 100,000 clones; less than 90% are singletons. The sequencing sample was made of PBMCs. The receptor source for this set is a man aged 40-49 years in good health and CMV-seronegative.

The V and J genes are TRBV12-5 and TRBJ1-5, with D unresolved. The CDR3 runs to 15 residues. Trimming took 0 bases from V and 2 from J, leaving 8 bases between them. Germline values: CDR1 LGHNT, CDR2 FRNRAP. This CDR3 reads CASGLVEEGNQPQHF. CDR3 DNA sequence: TGTGCTAGTGGTTTGGTCGAGGAGGGCAATCAGCCCCAGCATTTT.

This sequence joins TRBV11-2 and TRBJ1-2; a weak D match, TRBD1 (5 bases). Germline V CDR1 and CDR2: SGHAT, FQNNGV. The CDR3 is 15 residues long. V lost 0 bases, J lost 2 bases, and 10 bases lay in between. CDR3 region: CASSLDPGGNYGYTF. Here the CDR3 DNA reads TGTGCCAGCAGCTTAGACCCGGGGGGAAACTATGGCTACACCTTC.

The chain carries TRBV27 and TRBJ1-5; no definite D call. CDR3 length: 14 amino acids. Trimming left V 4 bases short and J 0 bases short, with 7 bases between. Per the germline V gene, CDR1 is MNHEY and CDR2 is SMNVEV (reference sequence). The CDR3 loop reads CASSYSYSNQPQHF. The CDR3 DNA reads TGTGCCAGCAGTTACTCTTATAGCAATCAGCCCCAGCATTTT.

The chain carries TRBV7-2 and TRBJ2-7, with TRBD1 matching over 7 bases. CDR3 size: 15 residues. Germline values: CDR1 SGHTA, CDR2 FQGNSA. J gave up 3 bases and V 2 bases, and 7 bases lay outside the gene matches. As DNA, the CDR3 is TGTGCCAGCAGCTTACTCCGGGACAGAGGCTACGAGCAGTACTTC. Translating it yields CASSLLRDRGYEQYF.

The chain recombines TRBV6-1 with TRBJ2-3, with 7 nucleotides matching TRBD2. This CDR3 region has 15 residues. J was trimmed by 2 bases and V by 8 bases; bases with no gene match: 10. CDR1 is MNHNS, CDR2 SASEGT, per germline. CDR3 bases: TGTGCCAGCCCCCTCGGGACTACATCCACAGATACGCAGTATTTT. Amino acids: CASPLGTTSTDTQYF.

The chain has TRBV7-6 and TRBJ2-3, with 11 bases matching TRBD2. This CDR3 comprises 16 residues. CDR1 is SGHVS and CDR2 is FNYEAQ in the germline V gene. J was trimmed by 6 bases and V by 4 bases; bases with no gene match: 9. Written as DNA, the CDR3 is TGTGCCAGCAGCTCGGCGGTAGCGGGGGGGCCGGATACGCAGTATTTT. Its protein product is CASSSAVAGGPDTQYF.

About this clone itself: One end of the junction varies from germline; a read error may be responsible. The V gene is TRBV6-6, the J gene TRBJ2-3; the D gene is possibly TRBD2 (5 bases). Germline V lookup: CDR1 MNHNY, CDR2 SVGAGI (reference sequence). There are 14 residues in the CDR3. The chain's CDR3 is CASSYTLREDTQYF. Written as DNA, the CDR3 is TGTGCCAGCAGTTACACGCTGAGGGAAGATACACAGTATTTT.

The CDR3 DNA follows: TGTGCCAGCCGTCGGACTAGCGGGAAGGGAGAGACCCAGTACTTC. It translates to CASRRTSGKGETQYF. The chain recombines TRBV11-2 with TRBJ2-5, with TRBD2 identical over 12 bases. The germline CDR1 and CDR2 sequences are SGHAT and FQNNGV. V was clipped by 8 bases and J by 4 bases; unmatched bases: 8. The CDR3 is made up of 15 amino acids. The full variable domain, its missing parts supplied by reference TRBV11-2 and TRBJ2-5, is EAGVAQSPRYKIIEKRQSVAFWCNPISGHATLYWYQQILGQGPKLLIQFQNNGVVDDSQLPKDRFSAERLKGVDSTLKIQPAKLEDSAVYLCASRRTSGKGETQYFGPGTRLLVL.

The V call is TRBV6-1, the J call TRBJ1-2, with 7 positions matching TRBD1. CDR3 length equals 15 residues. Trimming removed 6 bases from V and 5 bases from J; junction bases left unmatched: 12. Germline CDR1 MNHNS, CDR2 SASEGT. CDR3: CASSSVADRMYGYTF. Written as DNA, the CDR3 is TGTGCCAGCAGCTCGGTCGCGGACAGGATGTATGGCTACACCTTC.

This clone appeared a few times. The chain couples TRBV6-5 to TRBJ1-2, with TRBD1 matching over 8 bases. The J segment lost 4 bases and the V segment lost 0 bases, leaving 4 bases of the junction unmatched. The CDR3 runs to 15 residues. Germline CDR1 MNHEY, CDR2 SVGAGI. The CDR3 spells CASSYSSQGAYGYTF. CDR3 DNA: TGTGCCAGCAGTTACTCGTCTCAGGGGGCCTATGGCTACACCTTC.

The CDR3 bases are TGTGCCAGCAGTTTCGCGCCCGCGGGAACTGAAGCTTTCTTT. Its translation: CASSFAPAGTEAFF. This rearrangement joins TRBV6-6 to TRBJ1-1; D not certain. Per germline, CDR1 MNHNY and CDR2 SVGAGI (reference sequence). The CDR3 contains 14 residues. Trimming took 4 bases from V and 5 from J, leaving 14 bases between them.

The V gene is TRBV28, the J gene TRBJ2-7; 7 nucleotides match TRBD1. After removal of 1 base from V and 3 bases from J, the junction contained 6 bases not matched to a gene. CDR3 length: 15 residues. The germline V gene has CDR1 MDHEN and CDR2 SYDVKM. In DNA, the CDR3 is TGTGCCAGCAGTTTATTGAGGACAGGAGGCTACGAGCAGTACTTC. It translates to CASSLLRTGGYEQYF.

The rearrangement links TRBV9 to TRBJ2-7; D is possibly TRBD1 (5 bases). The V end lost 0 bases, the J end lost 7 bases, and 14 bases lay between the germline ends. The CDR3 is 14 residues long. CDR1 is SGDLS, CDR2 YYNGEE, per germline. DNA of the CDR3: TGTGCCAGCAGCGTAGTGGCAGGGTCTCAAGAGCAGTACTTC. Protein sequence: CASSVVAGSQEQYF.

The CDR3 DNA follows: TGTGCCAGCAGCTTAGGAGTGCAAGCTTTCTTT. This codes for CASSLGVQAFF. The chain uses TRBV7-9 and TRBJ1-1, with no clear D. Germline loops: CDR1 SEHNR, CDR2 FQNEAQ (reference sequence). Between the trimmed V and J ends, which lost 1 base and 9 bases, there was a span of 6 bases. The CDR3 has 11 residues.

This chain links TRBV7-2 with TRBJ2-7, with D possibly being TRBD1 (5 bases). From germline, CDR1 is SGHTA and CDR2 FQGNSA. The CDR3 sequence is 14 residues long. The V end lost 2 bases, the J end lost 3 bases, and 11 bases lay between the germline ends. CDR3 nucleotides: TGTGCCAGCAGCTTAATTCCGGACAACTACGAGCAGTACTTC. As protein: CASSLIPDNYEQYF.

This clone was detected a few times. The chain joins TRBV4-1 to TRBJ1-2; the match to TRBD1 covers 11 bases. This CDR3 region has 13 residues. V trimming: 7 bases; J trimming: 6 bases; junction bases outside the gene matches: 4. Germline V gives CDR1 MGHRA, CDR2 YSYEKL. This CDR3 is CASTSGQGDGYTF. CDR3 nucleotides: TGCGCCAGCACCTCGGGACAGGGGGATGGCTACACCTTC.

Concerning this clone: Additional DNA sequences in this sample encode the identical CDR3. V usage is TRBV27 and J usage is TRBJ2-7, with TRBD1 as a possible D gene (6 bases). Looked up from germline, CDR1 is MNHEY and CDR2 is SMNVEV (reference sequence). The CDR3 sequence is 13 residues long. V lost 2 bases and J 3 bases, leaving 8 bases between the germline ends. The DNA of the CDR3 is TGTGCCAGCAGTTTAACAGGGAGCTACGAGCAGTACTTC. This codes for CASSLTGSYEQYF.

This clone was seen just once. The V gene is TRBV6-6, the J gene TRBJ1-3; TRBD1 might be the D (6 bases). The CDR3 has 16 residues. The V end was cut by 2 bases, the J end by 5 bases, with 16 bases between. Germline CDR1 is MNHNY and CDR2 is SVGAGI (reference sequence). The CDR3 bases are TGTGCCAGCAGTTACCCGACAGGCCAAGTACGAAACACCATATATTTT. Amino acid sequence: CASSYPTGQVRNTIYF.

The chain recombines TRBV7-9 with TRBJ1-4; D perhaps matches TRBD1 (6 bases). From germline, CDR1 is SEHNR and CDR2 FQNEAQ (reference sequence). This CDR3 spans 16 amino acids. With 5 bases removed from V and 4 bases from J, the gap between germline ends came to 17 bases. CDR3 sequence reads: CASSHLVMDSNEKLFF. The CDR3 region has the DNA TGTGCCAGCAGCCATTTGGTAATGGACAGTAATGAAAAACTGTTTTTT.

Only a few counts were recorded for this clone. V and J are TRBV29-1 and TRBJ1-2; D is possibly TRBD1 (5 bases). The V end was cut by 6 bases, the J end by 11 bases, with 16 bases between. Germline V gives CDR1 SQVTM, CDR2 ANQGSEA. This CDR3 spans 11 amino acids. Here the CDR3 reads CSVQAGQGYTF. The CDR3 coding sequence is TGCAGCGTCCAGGCTGGTCAGGGTTACACCTTC.

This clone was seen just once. Here the CDR3 DNA reads TGTGCCAGCACCCTAGGGGGTCTAGCCGGGGAGCAGTTCTTC. It specifies CASTLGGLAGEQFF. The chain employs TRBV7-6 and TRBJ2-1; D perhaps matches TRBD1 (6 bases). The CDR3 extends over 14 amino acids. V lost 7 bases to trimming and J lost 10 bases, with 20 bases between them. The germline gives CDR1 SGHVS, CDR2 FNYEAQ.